This TCR beta chain was profiled in a study of blood T cell repertoires in COVID-19. Across the study: T cells, B-cell-depleted T cells, or PBMCs provided the cDNA or gDNA that served as material.

Per the original methods: Scientists estimated how many nucleated cells there were by amplifying reference gene primers. TCRdb's copy holds only in-frame clones and misses some; the assay was immunoSEQ multiplex PCR. The V and J calls and clone size were taken over from that table, and D and trimming were inferred from the DNA. In the table there are roughly 200,000 clones, 80% to 85% of which are singletons. This clone was seen a single time. This specimen includes other DNA sequences encoding the same CDR3. Sequenced material: peripheral blood. This clonotype was obtained from a man aged 50 to 60 with active or convalescent COVID-19.

The CDR3 spells CASSLGAQETQYF. Written as DNA, the CDR3 is TGTGCCAGCAGCTTAGGGGCCCAAGAGACCCAGTACTTC. The chain carries TRBV11-2 and TRBJ2-5; D gene uncertain. CDR1 is SGHAT and CDR2 is FQNNGV in the germline V gene. With 1 base removed from V and 1 base from J, the gap between germline ends came to 4 bases. The CDR3 is 13 amino acids.